The sequence of this TCR beta chain was determined in a study of blood T cell repertoires in COVID-19 (TCRdb year 2020). Regarding the complete study: Samples from collaborators originated in the United States, Italy and Spain and spanned both the acute and convalescent phases of COVID-19. The prospective study material was composed of cDNA or gDNA derived from T cells, B-cell-depleted T cells, or PBMCs. Deeply sampled blood TCRbeta repertoires from subjects exposed to, actively infected with, or recovered from COVID-19 were included in the dataset. Where available, HLA class I and class II types were obtained from metadata supplied by the sample provider rather than from assay-based typing. Samples were obtained from the ongoing ImmuneRACE study (first 160 participants) and from 950 to 1,500 subjects provided by 6 global collaborators. The repertoires were released in a freely available public database intended as a resource for research on the immune response to SARS-CoV-2. Sample metadata almost always included a de-identified subject ID, COVID-19 status, age in years and sex. Points the paper makes about the study in general: The quantity of clinical and demographic metadata differed by source and by participant and was supplied without curation.

Each collaborating institution followed its own protocols to collect whole blood in K2EDTA tubes. For TCRbeta analysis, collaborators shipped samples in one of three forms: frozen whole blood, isolated PBMCs, or DNA extracted from either of those sample types. On this clone: No cognate antigen has been identified for it. Base qualities are missing; no much larger clone stands one base away.

TCRbeta CDR3 regions were amplified from genomic DNA by means of the immunoSEQ Assay, a bias-controlled multiplex PCR. Turning to the authors' computational methods: The number of nucleated cells in each sample was estimated by amplification of reference gene primers within the assay. Sequence reads were collapsed and filtered to measure the absolute abundance of every unique TCRbeta CDR3 rearrangement. Productive Simpson clonality was computed per sample as the square root of Simpson's diversity index over productive rearrangements. TCRdb took over this immuneACCESS table, retaining in-frame rearrangements with V and J assigned. Such tables are incomplete; in checked studies, under half of the missing clones stem from an unresolved V gene, and the remainder is unexplained. D and trimming were read from the DNA, whereas the V and J calls and clone size are those reported in that table. The sample profile shows 100,000 to 150,000 clones; more than 75% of them were found once. The top ten clonotypes cover roughly 5.4% of the sample.

V lost 1 base and J lost 0 bases; the stretch between them is 7 bases long. According to the germline V gene (reference sequence), CDR1 reads WNHNN and CDR2 reads SYGVQD. Taken from cysteine to phenylalanine, the CDR3 has 15 residues. The CDR3 DNA has 45 bases and is translated from base 1. The specimen sequenced was peripheral blood. This receptor was taken from a human donor in a cohort sampled during active COVID-19. The chain couples TRBV10-1 to TRBJ1-3, with the D gene not confidently named. Here the CDR3 is given as CASSEFCSSGNTIYF. The DNA sequence is TGCGCCAGCAGTGAGTTTTGCAGCTCTGGAAACACCATATATTTT.